The present entry profiles one T cell receptor beta chain with its context. Its antigen is currently unknown. Method: immunoSEQ multiplex PCR; TCRdb's copy keeps in-frame clones and lacks some. Here the sample spans 70,000 to 85,000 clones, approximately 92% being singletons. The sample comes from a study of OX40 agonist ivuxolimab in advanced cancers. On the study more broadly: Intravenous ivuxolimab at 0.01 to 10 mg/kg was given to patients every 2 weeks. Study-level results: In the 0.1 to 3.0 mg/kg range, CD4+ and CD8+ blood T cells had expanded clonally by week 6.

J was trimmed by 6 bases and V by 3 bases; bases with no gene match: 4. CDR1 is MDHEN, CDR2 SYDVKM, per germline. CDR3 size: 14 residues. The genes are TRBV28 and TRBJ2-7, with 11 bases that match TRBD2. This receptor was taken from an adult with an advanced solid tumor such as melanoma, head and neck, liver or kidney cancer. The sample was CD4+ or CD8+ T cells sorted from blood, taken in a trial of the OX40 agonist ivuxolimab. The CDR3 DNA reads as TGTGCCAGCAGTTTCACTAGCGGGAGCCTCGAGCAGTACTTC. This encodes CASSFTSGSLEQYF.